The present T cell receptor (beta chain) was sequenced within a study of control samples from healthy donors and cancer patients. Germline CDR1 reads MNHEY; CDR2 reads SVGAGI. V shed 7 bases and J 2 bases; nucleotides not matched to a gene: 4. The CDR3 has 13 amino acids. This clone appeared once. Only in-frame clones appear in the TCRdb table, and some are missing; sequencing was by immunoSEQ multiplex PCR. The data contain about 100,000 clones, around 89% of them singletons. The source of this sequence is a man younger than 40 in good health. The J gene is TRBJ1-2, the V gene TRBV6-5; 7 nucleotides match TRBD1. Specimen: blood. CDR3 in amino acids: CASTIGGNYGYTF. The CDR3 DNA reads TGTGCCAGCACCATAGGGGGCAACTATGGCTACACCTTC.